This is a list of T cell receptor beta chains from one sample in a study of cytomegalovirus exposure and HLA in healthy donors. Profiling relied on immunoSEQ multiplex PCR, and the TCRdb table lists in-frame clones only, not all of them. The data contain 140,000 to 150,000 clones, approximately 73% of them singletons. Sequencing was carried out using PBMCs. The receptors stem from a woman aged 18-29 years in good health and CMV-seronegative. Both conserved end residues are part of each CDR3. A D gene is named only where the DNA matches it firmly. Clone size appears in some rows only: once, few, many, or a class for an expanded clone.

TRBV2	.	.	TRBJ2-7	TGTGCCAGCATCGGACAGTACGAGCAGTACTTC	CASIGQYEQYF
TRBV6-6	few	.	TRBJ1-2	TGTGCCAGCAGAGAGTCTTATTATGGCTACACCTTC	CASRESYYGYTF
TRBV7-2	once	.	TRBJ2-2	TGTGCCAGCAGCCCGAGATCCGACGGGGAGCTGTTTTTT	CASSPRSDGELFF
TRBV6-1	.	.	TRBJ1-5	TGTGCCAGCAGCGGACAGCTCAATCAGCCCCAGCATTTT	CASSGQLNQPQHF
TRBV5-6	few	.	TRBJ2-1	TGTGCCAGCAGCTTGGGTGAGGTGGCCTACAATGAGCAGTTCTTC	CASSLGEVAYNEQFF
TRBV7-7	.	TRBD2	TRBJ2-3	TGTGCCAGCAGCTCAGGACTAGCGGGTACAGATACGCAGTATTTT	CASSSGLAGTDTQYF
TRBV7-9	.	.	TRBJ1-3	TGTGCCAGCAGCTTAGGACTACCAAATGTAGACACCATATATTTT	CASSLGLPNVDTIYF
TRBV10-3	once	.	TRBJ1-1	TGTGCCATCAGCCTGACAGGGAACACTGAAGCTTTCTTT	CAISLTGNTEAFF
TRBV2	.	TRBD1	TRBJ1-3	TGTGCCAGAGGACAGGGCACTGGAAACACCATATATTTT	CARGQGTGNTIYF
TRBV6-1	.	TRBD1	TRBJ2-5	TGTGCCAGCAGTCGGACAGGGGTCCAAGAGACCCAGTACTTC	CASSRTGVQETQYF
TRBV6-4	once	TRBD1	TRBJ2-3	TGTGCCAGCAGTTCGGGACAGATCACAGATACGCAGTATTTT	CASSSGQITDTQYF
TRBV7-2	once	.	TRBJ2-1	TGTGCCAGCAGCTTGGGGAGTACCTACAATGAGCAGTTCTTC	CASSLGSTYNEQFF
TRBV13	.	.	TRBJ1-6	TGTGCCAGCAGCTTGGGGCCTCAACGTAATTCACCCCTCCACTTT	CASSLGPQRNSPLHF
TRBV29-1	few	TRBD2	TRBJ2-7	TGCAGCGTTGTTCCCGCCCGGGAGGGGGAGTCCTACGAGCAGTACTTC	CSVVPAREGESYEQYF
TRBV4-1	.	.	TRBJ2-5	TGCGCCAGCAGCCAAGACGGGGGACAGAACCAAGAGACCCAGTACTTC	CASSQDGGQNQETQYF
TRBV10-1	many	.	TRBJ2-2	TGCGCCAGCGAAGAGACCAAAAAAGGGGCAGGGGCCGGGGAGCTGTTTTTT	CASEETKKGAGAGELFF
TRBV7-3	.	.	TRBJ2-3	TGTGCCAGCAGCTTAATGGGGGCGGTAGGCACAGATACGCAGTATTTT	CASSLMGAVGTDTQYF
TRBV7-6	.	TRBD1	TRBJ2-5	TGTGCCAGCAGCCAGTGGGGGACAGGCCTACAAGAGACCCAGTACTTC	CASSQWGTGLQETQYF
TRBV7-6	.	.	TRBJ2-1	TGTGCCAGCAGCTCTACACAGGGCAATGAGCAGTTCTTC	CASSSTQGNEQFF
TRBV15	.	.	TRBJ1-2	TGTGCCACCAGCAGAGATCGGGGGTATTCGGATGGCTACACCTTC	CATSRDRGYSDGYTF